This TCR beta chain is from a study of T cells after yellow fever vaccination (dated by TCRdb to about 2019). Some background on the complete study: The SMART-Seq v4 Ultra Low Input RNA kit was used to prepare libraries from fractions with low cell numbers. Two healthy male donors made up the cohort, one aged 18 to 29 years and the other aged 30 to 40 years. To follow T-cell clones before and after primary and booster YFV17D yellow fever vaccination, bulk TCR alpha and beta repertoires were sequenced over time. Bulk PBMC replicates and cell subsets were isolated from blood drawn at multiple timepoints before and after both primary and secondary immunization. On the study overall, not on this receptor specifically: A small share of clonotypes occurred in both CD4 and CD8 compartments, likely arising from convergent recombination. Because abundant contaminating clonotypes from the bulk population could be contained in FACS-sorted repertoires, computational filtering was required. Compared with the primary T-cell response, the secondary T-cell response was weaker but faster, peaking on day 5 rather than day 15. Because the study included only two donors, the extent to which the findings can be generalized is limited. Most clones expanded after primary vaccination were re-detected after the booster (almost 98% of CD4 and 88% of CD8), suggesting broad memory maintenance.

With regard to this clonotype: This clone's antigen is unknown. Per-nucleotide qualities are absent, and no much larger clonotype sits a single base away.

TCR cDNA was made using 5'RACE template switching, a step that added a universal primer site and unique molecular identifiers. Priming for cDNA synthesis came from both the TCR alpha and TCR beta constant segments. Library amplification used two PCR steps, and the second PCR step added sample barcodes and sequencing adapters. Libraries were sequenced on Illumina HiSeq 2500 (2x100 bp) or NovaSeq (2x150 bp). In the authors' own workflow: MIGEC handled demultiplexing of reads and collapsing into UMI consensus sequences, while MiXCR performed V(D)J alignment. Vaccine-responding clonotypes were identified with edgeR using replicate PBMC samples, with FDR below 0.01 and a log2 fold change above 5 up to day 15 being required. Each bulk clonotype received a CD4 or CD8 identity based on whether the sequenced CD4 or CD8 repertoire contained that clonotype at higher abundance. TCRdb itself trimmed the public reads at Q25 with fastp, ran MiXCR and retained productive beta chains. Each CDR3 protein appears once, grouped with its most common genes and DNA. The V and J calls shown here were made by TCRdb, not taken from the authors' results. In this sample the table shows approximately 340,000 distinct CDR3 sequences, 8.7% of which occur a single time. The ten largest account for roughly 18% of the sample.

Taken with the paper, the label for treatment or condition translates to: live attenuated yellow fever vaccine strain. Two biological replicates of bulk PBMCs were collected at each blood-draw timepoint. A standard Ficoll-Paque protocol was used to isolate PBMCs from peripheral blood. TriZol was used to extract RNA from bulk PBMCs, from CD4 and CD8 fractions, and from dextramer-positive and dextramer-negative fractions. The germline V gene (reference sequence) sets CDR1 to SEHNR and CDR2 to FQNEAQ. There are 15 amino acids in the CDR3, from cysteine to phenylalanine inclusive. Only the CDR3 region is kept as DNA, spanning 45 bases read in frame from base 1. Trimmed from V: 1 base; trimmed from J: 2 bases; junction bases lacking a gene match: 3.

The receptor's source is a man younger than 35 who received the YFV17D yellow fever vaccine. This specimen consisted of PBMCs, obtained on the day of the first yellow fever vaccination. The chain couples TRBV7-9 to TRBJ1-2; 8 middle bases align to TRBD1. The DNA reads as follows: TGTGCCAGCAGCTTAGGGACAGGGACCAACTATGGCTACACCTTC. Its translation is CASSLGTGTNYGYTF.